This passage covers 15 T cell receptor beta chains from one sample sequenced in a study of shared clonotypes between healthy human individuals (TCRdb year 2020). Library prep was done by the immunoSEQ multiplex PCR assay. The table was pulled from immuneACCESS by TCRdb, which kept in-frame rearrangements only. Such tables lose some clones; where checked, under half of the loss comes from unresolved V genes, and the rest has no known cause. The sample has about 300,000 clones on record, approximately 79% of them singletons. Around a tenth of the sample is in the top ten clones. The sample comprised memory CD4+ T cells sorted from blood. Read against the paper, the sample's cell subset or site label means: CD45RA-negative fraction. The receptors were sampled from a man aged 25 to 40 in good health.

V usage is TRBV15 and J usage is TRBJ2-7; TRBD1 agrees at 9 bases. Per the germline V gene, CDR1 is LNHNV and CDR2 is YYDKDF (reference sequence). The CDR3 is 16 residues long. The J segment lost 3 bases and the V segment lost 2 bases, leaving 8 bases of the junction unmatched. The CDR3 reads CATSRSGGQGSYEQYF. CDR3 DNA: TGTGCCACCAGCAGATCGGGGGGACAGGGAAGCTACGAGCAGTACTTC.

This clone was counted ten times or more. V gene TRBV15 combines with J gene TRBJ1-2; 8 bases fit TRBD1. Germline CDR1 reads LNHNV; CDR2 reads YYDKDF (reference sequence). With V trimmed by 4 bases and J by 2 bases, 6 bases remained unmatched. CDR3 length: 15 residues. Here the CDR3 DNA reads TGTGCCACCAGCATTGCAGGGACAGGAAACTATGGCTACACCTTC. Protein product: CATSIAGTGNYGYTF.

This chain joins TRBV10-2 and TRBJ2-7; perhaps TRBD2 as D (6 bases). From germline, CDR1 is WSHSY and CDR2 SAAADI. The CDR3 contains 13 residues. Trimming left V 7 bases short and J 0 bases short, with 10 bases between. The CDR3 loop is CASNHGSSYEQYF. DNA of the CDR3: TGCGCCAGCAACCACGGGAGCTCCTACGAGCAGTACTTC.

CDR3 in DNA: TGTGCCAGCAGCTTAGGGACTAGCGGCATCGAGTTCTTC. Amino acid sequence: CASSLGTSGIEFF. V is TRBV7-9 and J is TRBJ2-1; 10 positions agree with TRBD2. The CDR3 has 13 residues. Germline-derived CDR1 and CDR2 are SEHNR and FQNEAQ (reference sequence). V gave up 1 base and J gave up 14 bases; unmatched junction bases: 5.

This clone appeared a few times. The rearrangement uses TRBV7-6 and TRBJ1-1; 7 nucleotides align to TRBD1. The CDR3 contains 14 residues. The V segment lost 3 bases and the J segment 5 bases; nucleotides outside the gene matches: 6. Germline loops: CDR1 SGHVS, CDR2 FNYEAQ. CDR3: CASSLRQGETEAFF. The CDR3 bases are TGTGCCAGCAGCTTGCGTCAGGGGGAGACTGAAGCTTTCTTT.

This chain connects TRBV10-2 to TRBJ2-7, with 9 nucleotides matching TRBD1. The CDR3 length is 13 residues. With V trimmed by 4 bases and J by 6 bases, 4 bases remained unmatched. In germline, CDR1 is WSHSY, CDR2 SAAADI. The DNA of the CDR3 is TGCGCCAGCAGTGGCGGGACAGGGAGCGAGCAGTACTTC. The encoded protein is CASSGGTGSEQYF.

This clone was counted only a few times. The chain joins TRBV7-6 to TRBJ2-5; TRBD1 agrees at 7 bases. This CDR3 contains 15 residues. V lost 1 base to trimming and J lost 4 bases; unmatched junction nucleotides: 6. The germline gives CDR1 SGHVS, CDR2 FNYEAQ. DNA of the CDR3: TGTGCCAGCAGCTTAGGTTGGACAGGAGTAGAGACCCAGTACTTC. This translates into CASSLGWTGVETQYF.

This chain links TRBV19 with TRBJ1-2; possible D gene TRBD1, 6 bases. Per the germline V gene, CDR1 is LNHDA and CDR2 is SQIVND (reference sequence). The V gene lost 8 bases and the J gene lost 1 base, with 11 bases spanning the gap. This CDR3 contains 13 residues. CDR3 bases: TGTGCCAGTGGCCGGGACAATAACTATGGCTACACCTTC. It translates to CASGRDNNYGYTF.

The chain joins TRBV5-4 to TRBJ2-1; D unresolved. Trimming took 2 bases from V and 0 from J, leaving 9 bases between them. Germline V gives CDR1 SGHNT, CDR2 YYREEE (reference sequence). The CDR3 is 15 amino acids. CDR3 region: CASSLGGPSYNEQFF. CDR3 in DNA: TGTGCCAGCAGCTTAGGCGGACCCTCCTACAATGAGCAGTTCTTC.

The gene calls are TRBV5-4 and TRBJ2-5, with 9 bases fitting TRBD2. The CDR3 consists of 15 residues. CDR1 and CDR2 (germline): SGHNT, YYREEE (reference sequence). The V gene end was trimmed by 4 bases and the J gene end by 4 bases; junction bases not matched to a gene: 8. The CDR3 coding sequence is TGTGCCAGCAGCCCCCCACGCGGGGGGGGAGAGACCCAGTACTTC. Protein product: CASSPPRGGGETQYF.

This chain connects TRBV19 to TRBJ2-7; D tentatively reads TRBD1 or TRBD2 (6 bases each). Trimming removed 8 bases from V and 3 bases from J, with 17 bases in between. The CDR3 length is 14 residues. Germline loops: CDR1 LNHDA, CDR2 SQIVND (reference sequence). The CDR3 sequence: CASRDIRAGYEQYF. The DNA of the CDR3 is TGTGCCAGTCGGGACATCCGAGCGGGCTACGAGCAGTACTTC. The full variable domain, its missing parts supplied by reference TRBV19 and TRBJ2-7, is DGGITQSPKYLFRKEGQNVTLSCEQNLNHDAMYWYRQDPGQGLRLIYYSQIVNDFQKGDIAEGYSVSREKKESFPLTVTSAQKNPTAFYLCASRDIRAGYEQYFGPGTRLTVT.

This chain uses TRBV18 with TRBJ2-5; D unresolved. The germline V gene has CDR1 KGHSH and CDR2 LQKENI. V was shortened by 2 bases and J by 3 bases, with 7 bases between the two germline ends. The CDR3 runs to 13 residues. The CDR3 nucleotides read TGTGCCAGCTCACCAAAAGCGAAAGAGACCCAGTACTTC. Encoded protein: CASSPKAKETQYF.

The chain links TRBV10-2 to TRBJ2-2; D ambiguous. The CDR3 consists of 14 residues. Germline V lookup: CDR1 WSHSY, CDR2 SAAADI. V gave up 6 bases and J gave up 0 bases, with 8 bases separating them. DNA for the CDR3: TGCGCCAGCAGGACCAGCCCGAACACCGGGGAGCTGTTTTTT. Translation gives CASRTSPNTGELFF.

Concerning this clone itself: This same CDR3 is encoded by further DNA sequences in the sample. V is TRBV29-1 and J is TRBJ1-1, with D possibly being TRBD1 (6 bases). The V gene lost 6 bases and the J gene lost 0 bases, with 11 bases spanning the gap. Germline-derived CDR1 and CDR2 are SQVTM and ANQGSEA. This CDR3 has 13 amino acids. CDR3 in DNA: TGCAGCGTAGGACAGATCATGAACACTGAAGCTTTCTTT. This translates into CSVGQIMNTEAFF.

The V call is TRBV5-4, the J call TRBJ2-3; 8 bases align to TRBD1. J was trimmed by 7 bases and V by 3 bases; bases with no gene match: 7. Per the germline V gene, CDR1 is SGHNT and CDR2 is YYREEE (reference sequence). The CDR3 length is 14 residues. The CDR3 protein is CASSSGQEAYTQYF. In nucleotides, the CDR3 is TGTGCCAGCAGCTCGGGACAGGAGGCCTATACGCAGTATTTT.